This T cell receptor (beta chain) was identified during a study of CD8 T cells in Susac syndrome (dated by TCRdb to between 2017 and 2020). General notes on the study: Whether CD8+ T cell activation and differentiation in Susac syndrome was antigen driven was tested using repertoire sequencing. Clonality of the CD8+ T cell repertoire was compared between eleven to twelve healthy donors, about 14 Susac syndrome patients and 15 multiple sclerosis patients.

On this clonotype: The target of this receptor is not known. No per-base quality is available; no much larger clone lies one base away.

What the research found in general, with its limitations: The TCR sequencing and HLA analysis was acknowledged to have included a relatively small number of individuals.

Peripheral blood CD8+ and CD4+ T cells from healthy donors, Susac syndrome patients and multiple sclerosis patients were profiled by high-throughput TCR beta sequencing. Multiple sclerosis controls were treatment-naive patients with stable or active relapsing-remitting disease fulfilling revised McDonald criteria. Bulk CD8+ and CD4+ T cells were purified magnetically by negative isolation, whereas CD8+ TEMRA cells were enriched by FACS. Blood was collected in EDTA tubes and processed within 24 hours, with PBMCs isolated through density gradient centrifugation. PBMCs destined for TCR sequencing were cryopreserved in liquid nitrogen and later thawed in a 37 °C water bath. Purity of sorted or isolated CD4+, CD8+ and CD8+ TEMRA cells was at least 90%. RNA was extracted using the RNeasy kit, and about 0.45 to 1 microgram was reverse transcribed with random hexamers. TCR beta CDR3 regions were amplified with the immunoSEQ multiplex PCR assay covering 54 Vbeta and 13 Jbeta segments. PCR amplification bias was corrected by using a synthetic template baseline for primer optimization and computational correction. For the original study's pipeline: Reads were annotated to V, D and J genes according to IMGT and were analyzed with immunoSEQ Analyzer, with only productive sequences retained. Clonality was calculated as one minus the Shannon entropy normalized by log2 of the number of productive unique sequences. Public and private clones were assessed among the 100 most prevalent clones of each patient and control. A clone was defined as Susac-specific if it was absent from the healthy and MS cohorts, from about a thousand published viral clones and from other ImmuneACCESS disease sequences. TCRdb took the public reads, trimmed them with fastp at Q25, ran MiXCR for clone calling and kept in-frame beta chains. Duplicate CDR3 protein sequences are folded into a single record with the most common DNA and genes. TCRdb, not the authors, supplied the V and J calls. Recorded for this sample are about 440,000 distinct CDR3 sequences; approximately 85% of them occurred a single time. The ten largest account for roughly 0.11% of the sample.

At the junction V is shortened by 4 bases and J by 1 base; bases outside the gene matches: 7. From its cysteine to its phenylalanine, the CDR3 spans 16 amino acids. CDR3 DNA is the only sequence kept; it has 48 bases, read in frame from the first base. The germline V gene supplies CDR1 SGHVS and CDR2 FNYEAQ. The sequence is built from TRBV7-6 and TRBJ1-3, with TRBD1 matching 7 junction bases. Sequenced input: CD8+ T cells from PBMCs. This receptor was obtained from a human donor with multiple sclerosis. The CDR3 has the sequence CASSSFTGDSGNTIYF. The DNA reads as follows: TGTGCCAGCAGCTCGTTTACAGGGGATTCTGGAAACACCATATATTTT. Where the CDR3 stops, the reference TRBV7-6 and TRBJ1-3 genes take over; the full variable domain is GAGVSQSPRYKVTKRGQDVALRCDPISGHVSLYWYRQALGQGPEFLTYFNYEAQQDKSGLPNDRFSAERPEGSISTLTIQRTEQRDSAMYRCASSSFTGDSGNTIYFGEGSWLTVV.